This TCR beta chain was sequenced in a study of cytomegalovirus exposure and HLA in healthy donors. Study context: Genotyping showed 75% to 90% of over 350 donors falling in the Caucasian-associated ancestry cluster. General observations from the study: Owing to their indistinguishability, certain V segments, notably TRBV6-2 and TRBV6-3, were excluded. A list of 150 to 200 TCR beta chains associated with cytomegalovirus was given. The likely explanation for a cluster of highly shared sequence variants was sequencing artifact.

The PCR had 60 Vbeta and 13 Jbeta primers. The method was immunoSEQ multiplex PCR; TCRdb's version includes in-frame clones alone and lacks a portion of them. The sample includes roughly 100,000 clones, approximately 84% of them seen just once. V lost 8 bases and J lost 0, with 12 bases in between. This CDR3 is 14 amino acids long. CDR1 is MNHNS, CDR2 SASEGT, per germline. As regards this clone: Antigen unknown.

The sequence was collected from a male donor in good health and CMV-seronegative. Input material: PBMCs. The chain recombines TRBV6-1 with TRBJ2-3, with D perhaps matching TRBD2 (5 bases). The CDR3 DNA reads as TGTGCCAGCCGCGAGGGAACTAGCACAGATACGCAGTATTTT. As protein: CASREGTSTDTQYF.